Shown below are 32 T cell receptor beta chains from a single sample sequenced in a study of blood T cell repertoires in COVID-19. Sequencing was performed with immunoSEQ multiplex PCR; in TCRdb, only in-frame clones are kept and a portion is missing. The repertoire holds 25,000 to 35,000 clones, with 55% to 75% as singletons. Sequences were obtained from peripheral blood. These receptors all stem from a boy aged 2 to 10 with active or convalescent COVID-19.

This clone was observed a handful of times. The chain carries TRBV5-1 and TRBJ2-7; 10 positions agree with TRBD2. V shed 5 bases and J 2 bases; nucleotides not matched to a gene: 7. Germline CDR1 and CDR2: SGHRS and YFSETQ. The CDR3 covers 15 residues. CDR3 region: CASSFRGLAAYEQYF. CDR3 sequence (DNA): TGCGCCAGCAGTTTCAGAGGACTAGCGGCCTACGAGCAGTACTTC.

The rearrangement joins TRBV6-2 or TRBV6-3 to TRBJ2-1, with TRBD2 identical over 8 bases. V lost 7 bases and J lost 5; bases outside the gene matches: 13. The CDR3 consists of 16 residues. The germline V gene has CDR1 MNHEY and CDR2 SVGEGT. CDR3 bases: TGTGCCAGCACCCCCTTAGGACTAGCAGAAGACAATGAGCAGTTCTTC. This translates into CASTPLGLAEDNEQFF.

The chain couples TRBV9 to TRBJ1-1, with D tentatively TRBD1 (6 bases). Germline V lookup: CDR1 SGDLS, CDR2 YYNGEE. The CDR3 runs 15 residues. Trimming left V 0 bases short and J 5 bases short, with 14 bases between. The CDR3 DNA follows: TGTGCCAGCAGCGTAGACCCACAGGGTTGGACTGAAGCTTTCTTT. Translating it yields CASSVDPQGWTEAFF. Looking up the rest from reference TRBV9 and TRBJ1-1 gives the full variable domain: DSGVTQTPKHLITATGQRVTLRCSPRSGDLSVYWYQQSLDQGLQFLIQYYNGEERAKGNILERFSAQQFPDLHSELNLSSLELGDSALYFCASSVDPQGWTEAFFGQGTRLTVV.

The CDR3 DNA follows: TGTGCCAGCTCTTACACACCTAACTATGGCTACACCTTC. Translating it yields CASSYTPNYGYTF. V is TRBV27 and J is TRBJ1-2, with D unclear. Trimming removed 8 bases from V and 0 bases from J, with 10 bases in between. The V gene's germline CDR1 is MNHEY and CDR2 SMNVEV (reference sequence). This CDR3 region has 13 residues.

The chain is built from TRBV29-1 and TRBJ1-1; 7 bases are shared with TRBD1. The J segment lost 1 base and the V segment lost 5 bases, leaving 4 bases of the junction unmatched. CDR1 is SQVTM and CDR2 is ANQGSEA in the germline V gene. The CDR3 has 13 residues. The CDR3 DNA follows: TGCAGCGTTACATCAGGGGGGAACACTGAAGCTTTCTTT. Amino acid sequence: CSVTSGGNTEAFF.

This CDR3 reads CASSWVAAGELFF. The CDR3 DNA reads as TGTGCCAGCAGCTGGGTAGCGGCCGGGGAGCTGTTTTTT. The chain links TRBV7-8 to TRBJ2-2; maybe TRBD2 (6 bases). The CDR3 is 13 residues long. From germline, CDR1 is SGHVS and CDR2 FQNEAQ. The ends were cut back, 4 bases at V and 6 bases at J, with 9 bases in the middle.

The rearrangement joins TRBV5-1 to TRBJ1-1, with 8 bases identical to TRBD1. The CDR3 is 15 residues long. With V trimmed by 0 bases and J by 8 bases, 9 bases remained unmatched. The germline V gene has CDR1 SGHRS and CDR2 YFSETQ. Here the CDR3 DNA reads TGCGCCAGCAGCTTGGCTAGTCAGGGGGCCATAGAAGCTTTCTTT. Translated: CASSLASQGAIEAFF. Full variable domain (remainder filled in from reference TRBV5-1 and TRBJ1-1): KAGVTQTPRYLIKTRGQQVTLSCSPISGHRSVSWYQQTPGQGLQFLFEYFSETQRNKGNFPGRFSGRQFSNSRSEMNVSTLELGDSALYLCASSLASQGAIEAFFGQGTRLTVV.

This sequence joins TRBV3-1 (or the pseudogene TRBV3-2) and TRBJ2-5, with D perhaps matching TRBD2 (5 bases). Germline CDR1 is LGHDT and CDR2 is YNNKEL (reference sequence). CDR3 length: 15 residues. Trimming left V 2 bases short and J 0 bases short, with 10 bases between. The chain's CDR3 is CASSQLPGNQETQYF. In DNA, the CDR3 is TGTGCCAGCAGCCAACTTCCGGGGAACCAAGAGACCCAGTACTTC.

This clone turned up a few times. The rearrangement joins TRBV28 to TRBJ2-7; the match to TRBD1 covers 7 bases. The CDR3 sequence is 17 residues long. Trimming cost V 3 bases and J 0 bases; bases outside gene matches: 11. CDR1 and CDR2 (germline): MDHEN, SYDVKM. In DNA form, the CDR3 reads TGTGCCAGCAGTTTTTCGTCGGCGCAGGGGGTCTCCTACGAGCAGTACTTC. Amino acid sequence: CASSFSSAQGVSYEQYF.

V usage is TRBV7-5 and J usage is TRBJ1-5. TRBV7-5 is reported as a pseudogene. This CDR3 contains 12 residues. The DNA for the CDR3 is TGTGCCAGAAGCTTAGGAGGTCAGCCCCAGCATTTT. As protein: CARSLGGQPQHF.

This clone was found a few times. The chain carries TRBV9 and TRBJ2-6; TRBD1 aligns across 10 bases. This CDR3 is 21 amino acids long. V trimming: 2 bases; J trimming: 0 bases; junction bases outside the gene matches: 14. Germline V gives CDR1 SGDLS, CDR2 YYNGEE. The CDR3: CASSVGLSRTGGDSGANVLTF. Written as DNA, the CDR3 is TGTGCCAGCAGCGTCGGCCTTTCAAGGACAGGGGGAGACTCTGGGGCCAACGTCCTGACTTTC.

The rearrangement links TRBV6-5 to TRBJ1-3; no clear D. Trimming left V 6 bases short and J 0 bases short, with 3 bases between. Germline assignment: CDR1 MNHEY and CDR2 SVGAGI. CDR3 length: 12 amino acids. The CDR3, as DNA: TGTGCCAGCAGGAGCTCTGGAAACACCATATATTTT. Its translation is CASRSSGNTIYF.

V is TRBV25-1 and J is TRBJ1-3; D is uncertain. CDR3 length: 14 amino acids. V was cut by 3 bases and J by 0 bases, with 6 bases left in between. CDR1 is MGHDK and CDR2 is SYGVNS in the germline V gene. CDR3 DNA: TGTGCCAGCAGTGAGCGGTACTCTGGAAACACCATATATTTT. This codes for CASSERYSGNTIYF.

As DNA, the CDR3 is TGCGCCAGCAGCGGGCGACAGGGTACGGGAAACACCATATATTTT. It translates to CASSGRQGTGNTIYF. The chain uses TRBV5-1 and TRBJ1-3, with 7 bases that match TRBD1. Germline values: CDR1 SGHRS, CDR2 YFSETQ. V dropped 4 bases and J dropped 4; count of bases not matched to a gene: 8. CDR3 size: 15 residues.

The V and J genes are TRBV19 and TRBJ2-7; TRBD2 might be the D (6 bases). The V gene lost 6 bases and the J gene lost 3 bases, with 15 bases spanning the gap. Germline CDR1 is LNHDA and CDR2 is SQIVND (reference sequence). This CDR3 contains 14 residues. DNA for the CDR3: TGTGCCAGTAGACGGAGGGGCTCTCACTACGAGCAGTACTTC. Translated, it gives CASRRRGSHYEQYF.

The chain is built from TRBV28 and TRBJ1-4; 8 bases fit TRBD1. The junction had 6 bases not matched to a gene; V was cut back by 6 bases and J by 6 bases. Per germline, CDR1 MDHEN and CDR2 SYDVKM. This CDR3 comprises 14 residues. The CDR3 is CASRMDRVDEKLFF. CDR3 DNA sequence: TGTGCCAGCAGAATGGACAGGGTAGATGAAAAACTGTTTTTT.

This chain links TRBV11-1 with TRBJ1-1; 11 nucleotides line up with TRBD1. Germline CDR1 SGHAT, CDR2 FQDESV (reference sequence). This CDR3 has 14 residues. The V gene end was trimmed by 3 bases and the J gene end by 5 bases; junction bases not matched to a gene: 2. CDR3 loop: CASSLGQGDTEAFF. The CDR3 nucleotides read TGTGCCAGCAGCTTGGGACAGGGGGATACTGAAGCTTTCTTT.

There are a few counts of this clone. This sequence joins TRBV19 and TRBJ2-1; D possibly corresponds to TRBD2 (7 bases). This CDR3 spans 13 amino acids. V was cut by 7 bases and J by 5 bases, with 12 bases left in between. Per the germline V gene, CDR1 is LNHDA and CDR2 is SQIVND (reference sequence). The chain's CDR3 is CASIRGDNNEQFF. The CDR3 coding sequence is TGTGCCAGTATACGGGGGGACAACAATGAGCAGTTCTTC.

V usage is TRBV27 and J usage is TRBJ2-1, with 10 bases lining up with TRBD2. With 3 bases clipped from V and 0 bases from J, the junction kept 2 bases outside the gene matches. The CDR3 totals 16 residues. Germline loops: CDR1 MNHEY, CDR2 SMNVEV (reference sequence). The CDR3 loop reads CASSFSGRISYNEQFF. The CDR3 nucleotides read TGTGCCAGCAGTTTTAGCGGGAGGATCTCCTACAATGAGCAGTTCTTC.

Only one count was recorded for this clone. The chain combines TRBV7-9 with TRBJ2-1, with D maybe TRBD1 (5 bases). The ends were cut back, 5 bases at V and 7 bases at J, with 12 bases in the middle. In germline, CDR1 is SEHNR, CDR2 FQNEAQ (reference sequence). The CDR3 sequence is 13 residues long. The CDR3 protein is CASSADTDNEQFF. The CDR3 DNA is TGTGCCAGCAGCGCGGACACGGATAATGAGCAGTTCTTC.

The genes are TRBV19 and TRBJ1-5, with D unresolved. Germline assignment: CDR1 LNHDA and CDR2 SQIVND (reference sequence). V lost 7 bases, J lost 0 bases, and 16 bases lay in between. CDR3 length: 16 residues. The CDR3 reads CASTSILGGSNQPQHF. CDR3 nucleotide sequence: TGTGCCAGTACCTCAATCCTGGGAGGTAGCAATCAGCCCCAGCATTTT.

The rearrangement uses TRBV2 and TRBJ1-6; TRBD1 aligns across 7 bases. Trimming removed 6 bases from V and 6 bases from J; junction bases left unmatched: 5. Germline CDR1 is SNHLY and CDR2 is FYNNEI. CDR3 length equals 14 residues. The CDR3 is CASRGDSVNSPLHF. For the CDR3, the DNA is TGTGCCAGCAGGGGGGACAGCGTTAATTCACCCCTCCACTTT.

This clone is a singleton in its sample. This chain links TRBV6-5 with TRBJ2-2, with D possibly TRBD2 on 5 matching bases. This CDR3 region has 14 residues. The germline V and J ends were trimmed by 6 bases and 2 bases, with 10 bases remaining between them. Germline V gene sequence: CDR1 MNHEY, CDR2 SVGAGI. CDR3 DNA: TGTGCCAGCAGATCCGGGATAAACACCGGGGAGCTGTTTTTT. It yields the protein CASRSGINTGELFF.

The chain carries TRBV12-3 or TRBV12-4 and TRBJ1-2; TRBD1 is a possible D gene (6 bases). V was shortened by 3 bases and J by 4 bases, with 9 bases between the two germline ends. The CDR3 runs to 13 residues. CDR3 protein: CASSLDSIYGYTF. CDR3 DNA sequence: TGTGCCAGCAGTTTGGACAGTATCTATGGCTACACCTTC.

This chain links TRBV6-1 with TRBJ1-5; D not resolved. CDR3 size: 17 residues. V was pared by 4 bases and J by 2 bases, with 18 bases between. CDR1 and CDR2 from the germline V gene are MNHNS and SASEGT. CDR3 region: CASSGPAGGRGNQPQHF. CDR3 nucleotides: TGTGCCAGCAGTGGTCCAGCGGGAGGACGTGGCAATCAGCCCCAGCATTTT.

Turning to this clone: The junction does not match germline at one end; this may be a read error. This rearrangement joins TRBV2 to TRBJ1-2; TRBD1 aligns across 9 bases. The CDR3 is 15 residues long. Germline V gene sequence: CDR1 SNHLY, CDR2 FYNNEI. This chain's CDR3 is CASGELGQGNYGYTF. The CDR3 DNA reads as TGTGCCAGCGGTGAGCTTGGACAGGGGAACTATGGCTACACCTTC.

V gene TRBV7-8 combines with J gene TRBJ2-3; 10 bases align to TRBD2. The CDR3 runs to 16 residues. Per germline, CDR1 SGHVS and CDR2 FQNEAQ. Trimming took 4 bases from V and 6 from J; bases not matched to a gene: 10. CDR3 bases: TGTGCCAGCAGCTCCGGGGTAGCGGGGGGCCGGGATACGCAGTATTTT. It yields the protein CASSSGVAGGRDTQYF.

This sequence joins TRBV27 and TRBJ1-1; 10 positions match TRBD1. Per the germline V gene, CDR1 is MNHEY and CDR2 is SMNVEV (reference sequence). The CDR3 sequence is 13 residues long. V was pared by 9 bases and J by 2 bases, with 3 bases of the junction left unmatched. The CDR3 protein is CASWDRGNTEAFF. In DNA form, the CDR3 reads TGTGCCAGTTGGGACAGGGGCAACACTGAAGCTTTCTTT.

This clone was counted only a few times. The chain uses TRBV2 and TRBJ2-2, with TRBD2 identical over 8 bases. In germline, CDR1 is SNHLY, CDR2 FYNNEI. The CDR3 covers 16 residues. The V gene end was trimmed by 6 bases and the J gene end by 2 bases; junction bases not matched to a gene: 8. The chain's CDR3 is CASRAYSGVNTGELFF. Here the CDR3 DNA reads TGTGCCAGCAGGGCGTATAGCGGGGTTAACACCGGGGAGCTGTTTTTT.

The chain couples TRBV19 to TRBJ2-7; D might be TRBD2 (6 bases). This CDR3 is built from 15 residues. The V end was cut by 4 bases, the J end by 0 bases, with 13 bases between. Germline V lookup: CDR1 LNHDA, CDR2 SQIVND (reference sequence). CDR3 loop: CASSSGTVYSYEQYF. The CDR3 bases are TGTGCCAGTAGTAGCGGGACTGTATACTCCTACGAGCAGTACTTC.

V usage is TRBV19 and J usage is TRBJ2-7, with TRBD1 matching over 7 bases. Germline V lookup: CDR1 LNHDA, CDR2 SQIVND (reference sequence). With 3 bases clipped from V and 6 bases from J, the junction kept 8 bases outside the gene matches. The CDR3 has 14 amino acids. CDR3 in amino acids: CASSISEGGAEQYF. Here the CDR3 DNA reads TGTGCCAGTAGTATCAGTGAAGGGGGCGCCGAGCAGTACTTC. The whole variable domain, remainder taken from reference TRBV19 and TRBJ2-7, is DGGITQSPKYLFRKEGQNVTLSCEQNLNHDAMYWYRQDPGQGLRLIYYSQIVNDFQKGDIAEGYSVSREKKESFPLTVTSAQKNPTAFYLCASSISEGGAEQYFGPGTRLTVT.

The rearrangement uses TRBV27 and TRBJ1-3; no clear D gene. The germline V gene has CDR1 MNHEY and CDR2 SMNVEV (reference sequence). The germline V and J ends were trimmed by 5 bases and 4 bases, with 12 bases remaining between them. The CDR3 loop spans 14 amino acids. CDR3 protein: CASSRPGAGNTIYF. The CDR3 DNA follows: TGTGCCAGCAGTCGCCCGGGAGCGGGAAACACCATATATTTT.